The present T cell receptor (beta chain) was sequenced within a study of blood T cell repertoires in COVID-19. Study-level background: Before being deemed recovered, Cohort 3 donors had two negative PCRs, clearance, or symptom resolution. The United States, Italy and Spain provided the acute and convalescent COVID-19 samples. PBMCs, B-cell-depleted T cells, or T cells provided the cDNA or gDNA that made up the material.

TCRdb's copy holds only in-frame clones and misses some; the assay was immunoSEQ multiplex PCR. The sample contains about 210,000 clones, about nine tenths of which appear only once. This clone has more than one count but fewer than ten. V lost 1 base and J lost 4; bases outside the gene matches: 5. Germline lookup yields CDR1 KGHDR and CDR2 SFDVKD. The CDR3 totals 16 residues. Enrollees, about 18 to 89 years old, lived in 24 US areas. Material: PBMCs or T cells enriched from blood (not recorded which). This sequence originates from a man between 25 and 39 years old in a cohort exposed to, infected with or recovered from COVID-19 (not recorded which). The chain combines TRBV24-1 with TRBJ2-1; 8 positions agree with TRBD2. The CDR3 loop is CATSDFVSGAYNEQFF. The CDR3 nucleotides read TGTGCCACCAGTGATTTCGTTAGCGGGGCATACAATGAGCAGTTCTTC.